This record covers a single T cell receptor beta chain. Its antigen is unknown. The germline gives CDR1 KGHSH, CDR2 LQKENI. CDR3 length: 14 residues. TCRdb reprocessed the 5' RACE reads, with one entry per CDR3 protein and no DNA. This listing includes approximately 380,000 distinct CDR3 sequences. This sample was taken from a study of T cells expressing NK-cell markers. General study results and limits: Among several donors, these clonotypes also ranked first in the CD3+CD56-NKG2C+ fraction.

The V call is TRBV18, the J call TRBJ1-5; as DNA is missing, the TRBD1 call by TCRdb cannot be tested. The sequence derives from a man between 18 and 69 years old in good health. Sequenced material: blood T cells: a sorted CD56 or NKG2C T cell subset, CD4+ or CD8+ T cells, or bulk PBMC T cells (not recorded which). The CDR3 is CASSPGQGLGAQHF. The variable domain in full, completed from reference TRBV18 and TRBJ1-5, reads NAGVMQNPRHLVRRRGQEARLRCSPMKGHSHVYWYRQLPEEGLKFMVYLQKENIIDESGMPKERFSAEFPKEGPSILRIQQVVRGDSAAYFCASSPGQGLGAQHFGDGTRLSIL.